This section outlines one TCR beta chain sequence together with its context. Sequencing was performed with immunoSEQ multiplex PCR; in TCRdb, only in-frame clones are kept and a portion is missing. The top ten hold about an eighth of the sample, which has 80,000 to 85,000 clones, 84% seen once. Between the trimmed V and J ends, which lost 4 bases and 0 bases, there was a span of 13 bases. Germline-derived CDR1 and CDR2 are KGHSH and LQKENI. The CDR3 loop spans 15 amino acids. This record comes from a study of blood T cell repertoires in COVID-19. For the study at large: COVID-19 samples from acute and convalescent phases originated in the United States, Italy and Spain.

This clonotype was obtained from a human donor in a cohort sampled during active COVID-19. The V call is TRBV18, the J call TRBJ2-7; tentative D call: TRBD1 (6 bases). The sample taken for sequencing was peripheral blood. Here the CDR3 reads CASSQGQRLSYEQYF. The DNA of the CDR3 is TGTGCCAGCTCACAAGGACAGAGGCTCTCCTACGAGCAGTACTTC.